The T cell receptor (beta chain) under discussion was sequenced for a study of T cells expressing NK-cell markers. The CDR3 has 14 residues. Germline V gives CDR1 SGDLS, CDR2 YYNGEE. Template switching by 5'RACE with UMIs generated the TCR beta cDNA. TCRdb reprocessed the 5' RACE reads and keeps a single row for each CDR3 protein, giving no DNA. Found here are over 250,000 distinct CDR3 sequences; the top ten clones hold 4% to 5%. Broader study findings: Clarity on HCMV specificity was lacking for the expanded NKG2C+ T cell clones.

In the case of this clonotype: Antigen: not known.

The rearrangement joins TRBV9 to TRBJ1-2; the D call of TRBD1 rests on TCRdb alone, since no DNA is present to check it. The receptor was isolated from a woman aged 18 to 75 in good health. Material: blood T cells: a sorted CD56 or NKG2C T cell subset, CD4+ or CD8+ T cells, or bulk PBMC T cells (not recorded which). CDR3 loop: CASSTGRDLYRSTF.